This TCR beta chain emerged from a study of T cell repertoires in cytomegalovirus infection. Study summary: Matching HLA type and CMV infection were both indicated by public TCR beta signatures.

Regarding the study as a whole: The ex vivo response was dominated by HLA-C-restricted CMV-specific TCR beta clonotypes. Summed frequency of shared TCR beta families picked out CMV carriers who also had the relevant HLA.

TCRdb independently ran MiXCR on the reads; one entry per CDR3 protein. This sample has about 150,000 distinct CDR3 sequences, with roughly a quarter found just once. V lost 3 bases, J lost 6 bases, and 13 bases lay in between. The germline gives CDR1 SGDLS, CDR2 YYNGEE. This CDR3 has 14 residues. This clonotype came up a few times. Its antigen is undetermined. This clonotype originated in a human donor in good health (CMV status not recorded). Some clones in this sample may be carry-over from other donors' samples. The chain couples TRBV9 to TRBJ2-1, with D tentatively TRBD2 (7 bases). The specimen sequenced was PBMCs. The CDR3 DNA reads as TGTGCCAGCAGCGCAGGAGGGGGGGCCAATGAGCAGTTCTTC. Encoded protein: CASSAGGGANEQFF.